The 15 T cell receptor beta chains reported below all come from one sample, sequenced in a study of patients and donors after allogeneic stem cell transplantation. Each CDR3 protein is one row after TCRdb ran MiXCR on the RT-PCR reads. The sample has approximately 410,000 distinct CDR3 sequences, approximately 16% seen once; the top ten hold over 6%. Sequences were obtained from blood, either unsorted or a sorted T cell fraction (not recorded which). These receptors were taken from a human donor who was either an allogeneic HSCT recipient or a stem cell or donor lymphocyte infusion donor (not recorded which). It is not recorded whose cells these are; they may come from a transplant donor.

The chain couples TRBV20-1 to TRBJ2-1; D is unresolved. CDR3 length equals 15 residues. CDR1 is DFQATT and CDR2 is SNEGSKA in the germline V gene (reference sequence). Trimming removed 0 bases from V and 2 bases from J, with 11 bases in between. The CDR3 region is CSARDEPGAYNEQFF. In nucleotides, the CDR3 is TGCAGTGCTAGAGATGAACCGGGTGCCTACAATGAGCAGTTCTTC.

This clonotype was recorded at least ten times. The V and J genes are TRBV7-9 and TRBJ1-6, with D possibly TRBD1 on 5 matching bases. The CDR3 has 15 amino acids. Germline values: CDR1 SEHNR, CDR2 FQNEAQ (reference sequence). V gave up 1 base and J gave up 8 bases, with 12 bases separating them. CDR3: CASSLGGTSDSPLHF. The CDR3 DNA reads TGTGCCAGCAGCTTAGGGGGGACTTCAGATTCACCCCTCCACTTT.

The J gene is TRBJ2-5, the V gene TRBV5-1; D unclear. V was cut by 1 base and J by 0 bases, with 13 bases left in between. In germline, CDR1 is SGHRS, CDR2 YFSETQ. The CDR3 runs to 16 residues. The CDR3 is CASSLYPSQYQETQYF. In DNA form, the CDR3 reads TGCGCCAGCAGCTTGTACCCTAGTCAGTACCAAGAGACCCAGTACTTC.

V is TRBV5-1 and J is TRBJ2-7, with 10 nucleotides matching TRBD2. From germline, CDR1 is SGHRS and CDR2 YFSETQ. J was trimmed by 3 bases and V by 2 bases; bases with no gene match: 14. This CDR3 has 18 amino acids. CDR3 protein: CASSLVSPLAGLIYEQYF. For the CDR3, the DNA is TGCGCCAGCAGCTTAGTGTCTCCACTAGCGGGATTAATCTACGAGCAGTACTTC.

This clonotype has just a few counts. The rearrangement uses TRBV6-1 and TRBJ2-2; D is possibly TRBD1 (7 bases). V gave up 10 bases and J gave up 5 bases, with 20 bases separating them. The CDR3 is 15 residues long. Germline V gene data show CDR1 as MNHNS and CDR2 as SASEGT. CDR3 nucleotides: TGTGCCACCTCCCTCGTACAGGGGAGGACCGGGGAGCTGTTTTTT. Protein sequence: CATSLVQGRTGELFF.

The chain links TRBV12-3 or TRBV12-4 to TRBJ2-2; D ambiguous. V gave up 7 bases and J gave up 0 bases, with 15 bases separating them. The CDR3 is 16 amino acids. The CDR3 region is CASTLATPANTGELFF. The CDR3 nucleotides are TGTGCCAGCACCTTAGCTACACCTGCGAACACCGGGGAGCTGTTTTTT.

This chain joins TRBV20-1 and TRBJ1-1, with D possibly matching TRBD1 (5 bases). From germline, CDR1 is DFQATT and CDR2 SNEGSKA (reference sequence). The CDR3 is 15 residues long. V lost 0 bases to trimming and J lost 0 bases, with 11 bases between them. CDR3 amino acids: CSARDGGSLNTEAFF. The CDR3 nucleotides are TGCAGTGCTAGAGACGGGGGTAGCTTGAACACTGAAGCTTTCTTT.

This rearrangement joins TRBV5-1 to TRBJ2-3; no clear D gene. V lost 6 bases and J 0 bases, leaving 8 bases between the germline ends. From germline, CDR1 is SGHRS and CDR2 YFSETQ. The CDR3 consists of 13 residues. CDR3 amino acids: CASMDPSTDTQYF. CDR3 in DNA: TGCGCCAGCATGGACCCTAGCACAGATACGCAGTATTTT.

This clonotype was seen at least ten times. The chain uses TRBV4-1 and TRBJ2-7; 12 nucleotides align to TRBD1. CDR3 length: 15 amino acids. V was pared by 6 bases and J by 5 bases, with 8 bases of the junction left unmatched. Germline V gene sequence: CDR1 MGHRA, CDR2 YSYEKL. The CDR3 coding sequence is TGCGCCAGCAGTCGCACCGGGACAGGGGGCAACGAGCAGTACTTC. Protein product: CASSRTGTGGNEQYF.

This clonotype was picked up a small number of times. The chain uses TRBV12-3 or TRBV12-4 and TRBJ1-1, with a tentative D call TRBD1 (6 bases). The CDR3 is 14 amino acids. V dropped 6 bases and J dropped 0 bases, with 11 bases sitting between them. The CDR3 region has the DNA TGTGCCAGCAGGACGGACAGATTGAACACTGAAGCTTTCTTT. Encoded protein: CASRTDRLNTEAFF.

The rearrangement joins TRBV20-1 to TRBJ2-7, with D perhaps matching TRBD2 (7 bases). Germline V gene sequence: CDR1 DFQATT, CDR2 SNEGSKA (reference sequence). V lost 4 bases to trimming and J lost 8 bases, with 18 bases between them. The CDR3 contains 13 residues. The CDR3 sequence: CSAKPRSGGKQYF. CDR3 nucleotide sequence: TGCAGTGCTAAACCCCGCTCGGGGGGCAAGCAGTACTTC.

This clonotype was found a few times. This chain uses TRBV15 with TRBJ2-3, with D tentatively TRBD2 (6 bases). This CDR3 spans 16 amino acids. Deletions cut 0 bases from V and 5 bases from J, with 15 bases between. Germline CDR1 reads LNHNV; CDR2 reads YYDKDF (reference sequence). CDR3 in DNA: TGTGCCACCAGCAGAGATGGAGGGGCACCGGGAGATACGCAGTATTTT. Amino acids: CATSRDGGAPGDTQYF.

The chain employs TRBV5-1 and TRBJ2-7; 7 bases fit TRBD1. V lost 4 bases and J lost 2; bases outside the gene matches: 6. The CDR3 totals 14 residues. Germline-derived CDR1 and CDR2 are SGHRS and YFSETQ. CDR3: CASSLQGNAYEQYF. CDR3 nucleotide sequence: TGCGCCAGCAGCCTACAGGGGAACGCCTACGAGCAGTACTTC.

This clonotype was seen a few times. Compared with germline, one end of the junction differs, possibly owing to a read error. CDR3 amino acids: CASSPNQKGQETQYF. DNA of the CDR3: TGTGCTAGCAGCCCAAATCAAAAGGGCCAAGAGACCCAGTACTTC. The chain joins TRBV7-7 to TRBJ2-5; D is ambiguous. This CDR3 region has 15 residues. Per the germline V gene, CDR1 is SSHAT and CDR2 is FNYEAQ (reference sequence).

This clonotype has more than one count but fewer than ten. CDR3: CASSFIPRTSGTDTQYF. The CDR3 coding sequence is TGTGCCAGCAGTTTCATCCCGCGTACTAGCGGCACAGATACGCAGTATTTT. The chain has TRBV12-3 or TRBV12-4 and TRBJ2-3, with TRBD2 matching 7 bases. V was pared by 3 bases and J by 1 base, with 10 bases of the junction left unmatched. The CDR3 totals 17 residues.